Below are 9 T cell receptor beta chains sequenced from a single sample in a study of blood T cell repertoires in COVID-19. TCRdb's copy holds only in-frame clones and misses some; the assay was immunoSEQ multiplex PCR. The data contain approximately 170,000 clones, less than 90% of them seen just once; the ten biggest clones take up 25% to 30%. Source material: peripheral blood. These receptors were obtained from a man in his fifties or sixties with acute or convalescent COVID-19.

The CDR3 loop is CASRGRGRFNQPQHF. Written as DNA, the CDR3 is TGTGCCAGCAGGGGCAGGGGGCGCTTCAATCAGCCCCAGCATTTT. The genes are TRBV6-5 and TRBJ1-5, with TRBD1 matching over 8 bases. CDR3 length: 15 amino acids. Germline V gene sequence: CDR1 MNHEY, CDR2 SVGAGI. With V trimmed by 6 bases and J by 3 bases, 7 bases remained unmatched.

The chain uses TRBV7-2 and TRBJ2-2; 9 bases are a match to TRBD1. The CDR3 has 15 amino acids. Germline CDR1 and CDR2: SGHTA and FQGNSA. Germline trimming cut 3 bases from V and 7 bases from J; bases unmatched to any gene: 6. As DNA, the CDR3 is TGTGCCAGCAGCTTCCGGGACAGGGCGATCGGGGAGCTGTTTTTT. It translates to CASSFRDRAIGELFF.

The V and J genes are TRBV6-5 and TRBJ1-5; 10 nucleotides line up with TRBD1. CDR3 length: 16 amino acids. With 4 bases clipped from V and 7 bases from J, the junction kept 10 bases outside the gene matches. CDR1 is MNHEY and CDR2 is SVGAGI in the germline V gene. The CDR3 loop is CASSWHRDRGGQPQHF. The CDR3 DNA sequence: TGTGCCAGCAGTTGGCACAGGGACAGGGGAGGCCAGCCCCAGCATTTT.

V usage is TRBV7-2 and J usage is TRBJ1-1, with D possibly TRBD1 on 6 matching bases. The CDR3 has 13 amino acids. Trimming removed 2 bases from V and 3 bases from J, with 7 bases in between. Looked up from germline, CDR1 is SGHTA and CDR2 is FQGNSA. The CDR3 DNA reads TGTGCCAGCAGCTTAAACAGGGACACTGAAGCTTTCTTT. It specifies CASSLNRDTEAFF.

This chain links TRBV19 with TRBJ1-2; 8 bases match TRBD1. The J segment lost 2 bases and the V segment lost 1 base, leaving 3 bases of the junction unmatched. CDR1 and CDR2 (germline): LNHDA, SQIVND (reference sequence). The length of the CDR3 is 15 residues. The DNA of the CDR3 is TGTGCCAGTAGTATAGGTTGGACAGGGAACTATGGCTACACCTTC. Protein sequence: CASSIGWTGNYGYTF. Variable domain in full (rest from reference TRBV19 and TRBJ1-2): DGGITQSPKYLFRKEGQNVTLSCEQNLNHDAMYWYRQDPGQGLRLIYYSQIVNDFQKGDIAEGYSVSREKKESFPLTVTSAQKNPTAFYLCASSIGWTGNYGYTFGSGTRLTVV.

The V and J genes are TRBV5-6 and TRBJ2-2, with D perhaps TRBD2 (6 bases). Trimming cost V 8 bases and J 7 bases, with 9 bases left between them. This CDR3 contains 11 residues. Germline CDR1 SGHDT, CDR2 YYEEEE. The CDR3 reads CASTTSGELFF. Written as DNA, the CDR3 is TGTGCCAGTACGACTAGCGGGGAGCTGTTTTTT.

The CDR3 bases are TGTGCCAGCAGTTCTACTCCGGGCACTGAAGCTTTCTTT. This translates into CASSSTPGTEAFF. The J gene is TRBJ1-1, the V gene TRBV27; D is undetermined. V was clipped by 4 bases and J by 4 bases, with 10 bases between them. The germline V gene has CDR1 MNHEY and CDR2 SMNVEV (reference sequence). This CDR3 comprises 13 residues.

The chain is built from TRBV5-1 and TRBJ2-1; D might be TRBD2 (5 bases). CDR3 length: 14 residues. The V and J ends lost 9 bases and 1 base respectively, with 14 bases between them. Germline CDR1 is SGHRS and CDR2 is YFSETQ. The DNA for the CDR3 is TGCGCCACCAACCTAGGCGGGTCCTACAATGAGCAGTTCTTC. Amino acid sequence: CATNLGGSYNEQFF. The full variable domain, in which reference TRBV5-1 and TRBJ2-1 provide the parts outside the CDR3, is KAGVTQTPRYLIKTRGQQVTLSCSPISGHRSVSWYQQTPGQGLQFLFEYFSETQRNKGNFPGRFSGRQFSNSRSEMNVSTLELGDSALYLCATNLGGSYNEQFFGPGTRLTVL.

The CDR3 loop reads CASSPPGSEAFF. The CDR3 DNA follows: TGTGCCAGCAGCCCACCTGGGAGTGAAGCTTTCTTT. This chain links TRBV3-1 (or the pseudogene TRBV3-2) with TRBJ1-1, with no clear D. V lost 4 bases and J lost 7, with 10 bases in between. This CDR3 has 12 amino acids. In germline, CDR1 is LGHDT, CDR2 YNNKEL (reference sequence).